This TCR beta chain was sequenced for a study of cytomegalovirus exposure and HLA in healthy donors. Germline CDR1 and CDR2: SGDLS and YYNGEE. The CDR3 is 13 amino acids. V was clipped by 4 bases and J by 2 bases, with 9 bases between them. The PCR was carried out with 60 Vbeta primers and 13 Jbeta primers. The data were produced by immunoSEQ multiplex PCR, yet TCRdb's version contains in-frame clones alone and is incomplete. In total, the table holds tens of thousands of clones. As to this clone: Its specificity is not known.

Overall study findings and caveats: In an earlier analysis, about 87% or about 30%: the productive usage of most TCR beta V segments. In a later analysis, specific HLA alleles were associated with over 15,000 TCR beta sequences at a 0.05 false discovery rate.

Input material: PBMCs. The chain employs TRBV9 and TRBJ2-5; D is uncertain. This clonotype was sampled from a woman aged 40 to 50 in good health and CMV-seronegative. CDR3 amino acids: CASSKWQQETQYF. CDR3 DNA sequence: TGTGCCAGCAGCAAATGGCAGCAAGAGACCCAGTACTTC.